The T cell receptor (beta chain) under discussion was sequenced for a study of Ad26.COV2.S vaccination and SARS-CoV-2 variants. The treatment is: 19 received Ad26.COV2.S at low or high dose, single or two shots; 5 received placebo; per-sample allocation not given. Collection of the samples took place on day 63 after the first injection of vaccine or placebo. The CDR3 loop spans 17 amino acids. The V segment lost 1 base and the J segment 4 bases; nucleotides outside the gene matches: 9. Germline-derived CDR1 and CDR2 are LGHDT and YNNKEL (reference sequence). Libraries were prepared by immunoSEQ multiplex PCR; TCRdb keeps only in-frame clonotypes and omits some of them. The sample has about 680,000 clones, around 90% seen once; the top ten hold about 1.5%.

The chain joins TRBV3-1 (or the pseudogene TRBV3-2) to TRBJ1-3; 8 bases are a match to TRBD1. This TCR was sampled from a person aged 18-65 years who received the Ad26.COV2.S COVID-19 vaccine or a placebo. The specimen was peripheral blood, collected in a trial of Ad26.COV2.S vaccine versus placebo. The CDR3 DNA reads TGTGCCAGCAGCCAAGGGACCCAGGGGGCCTACGGAAACACCATATATTTT. This gives the protein CASSQGTQGAYGNTIYF.